These 20 T cell receptor beta chains came from one sample sequenced in a study of blood T cell repertoires in COVID-19. Clones were read by immunoSEQ multiplex PCR, and TCRdb kept only the in-frame ones, dropping some. The table has about 120,000 clones, 70% to 90% seen once. Sequencing was performed on peripheral blood. These receptors were collected from a man aged 60 to 75 with acute or convalescent COVID-19.

The V and J genes are TRBV24-1 and TRBJ2-3, with D possibly being TRBD2 (6 bases). V lost 6 bases, J lost 5 bases, and 20 bases lay in between. The CDR3 runs to 16 residues. The V gene's germline CDR1 is KGHDR and CDR2 SFDVKD. The DNA of the CDR3 is TGTGCCACCAGTCCCCAGGGCGGGGTAGTGGGAGATACGCAGTATTTT. Amino acid sequence: CATSPQGGVVGDTQYF.

The rearrangement uses TRBV29-1 and TRBJ1-2; no firm D call. This CDR3 spans 15 amino acids. Deletions cut 4 bases from V and 7 bases from J, with 22 bases between. The V gene's germline CDR1 is SQVTM and CDR2 ANQGSEA. The CDR3 DNA reads TGCAGCGTTGTACGTTCCCACGGGGTCGGTAGTGGCTACACCTTC. Its protein is CSVVRSHGVGSGYTF.

The rearrangement links TRBV6-2 or TRBV6-3 to TRBJ2-4, with 7 bases that match TRBD1. CDR3 length: 14 amino acids. Germline loops: CDR1 MNHEY, CDR2 SVGEGT. V shed 5 bases, J shed 5 bases, and the junction held 6 bases outside the gene matches. CDR3 in DNA: TGTGCCAGCAGTACAGGGGAGTGGGAAAACATTCAGTACTTC. Amino acids: CASSTGEWENIQYF.

The chain recombines TRBV7-2 with TRBJ2-3; 12 bases align to TRBD2. The CDR3 sequence is 15 residues long. Germline V CDR1 and CDR2: SGHTA, FQGNSA. J gave up 5 bases and V 5 bases, and 5 bases lay outside the gene matches. The CDR3: CASSLTSGRQDTQYF. In DNA form, the CDR3 reads TGTGCCAGCAGCCTGACTAGCGGGAGACAAGATACGCAGTATTTT.

The CDR3 DNA follows: TGCGCCAGCAGAGCCGGACAGGGGATAGGGACCCAGTACTTC. This gives the protein CASRAGQGIGTQYF. The chain uses TRBV5-1 and TRBJ2-5; 9 bases are a match to TRBD1. The CDR3 totals 14 residues. The V segment lost 5 bases and the J segment 7 bases; nucleotides outside the gene matches: 9. CDR1 is SGHRS and CDR2 is YFSETQ in the germline V gene.

The chain recombines TRBV7-9 with TRBJ1-5, with D maybe TRBD1 (6 bases). CDR3 length: 17 residues. Trimming left V 2 bases short and J 5 bases short, with 19 bases between. CDR1 is SEHNR and CDR2 is FQNEAQ in the germline V gene (reference sequence). The CDR3 region has the DNA TGTGCCAGCAGCTTATCAGGGGCGTTTGTAGGTGATCAGCCCCAGCATTTT. Translation gives CASSLSGAFVGDQPQHF.

This chain connects TRBV7-3 to TRBJ2-3; TRBD2 matches at 10 bases. The germline CDR1 and CDR2 sequences are SGHTA and FQGTGA. CDR3 length equals 15 residues. J was trimmed by 0 bases and V by 5 bases; bases with no gene match: 2. This CDR3 reads CASSTTSGSTDTQYF. The CDR3 DNA reads TGTGCCAGCAGCACGACTAGCGGGAGCACAGATACGCAGTATTTT.

The V gene is TRBV5-8, the J gene TRBJ2-1, with 8 nucleotides matching TRBD1. Germline CDR1 and CDR2: SGHTS and YDEGEE. This CDR3 has 16 residues. V dropped 4 bases and J dropped 4; count of bases not matched to a gene: 10. CDR3 in DNA: TGTGCCAGCAGCCTGGGGGCCGGGACAGGTTACAATGAGCAGTTCTTC. This codes for CASSLGAGTGYNEQFF. The full variable domain, rest sourced from reference TRBV5-8 and TRBJ2-1, is EAGVTQSPTHLIKTRGQQATLRCSPISGHTSVYWYQQALGLGLQFLLWYDEGEERNRGNFPPRFSGRQFPNYSSELNVNALELEDSALYLCASSLGAGTGYNEQFFGPGTRLTVL.

V is TRBV11-2 and J is TRBJ1-1; D perhaps matches TRBD1 (5 bases). This CDR3 comprises 14 residues. Germline V lookup: CDR1 SGHAT, CDR2 FQNNGV. V was clipped by 5 bases and J by 0 bases, with 10 bases between them. In DNA form, the CDR3 reads TGTGCCAGCAGCCGACAGATAATGAACACTGAAGCTTTCTTT. Its protein product is CASSRQIMNTEAFF.

This clone came up a few times. The genes are TRBV10-3 and TRBJ1-1; TRBD1 aligns across 9 bases. Trimming at V came to 6 bases and at J to 6 bases, leaving 5 bases not matched to a gene. The CDR3 length is 13 residues. Germline V gene sequence: CDR1 ENHRY, CDR2 SYGVKD. CDR3 region: CAISAQGAAEAFF. CDR3 nucleotides: TGTGCCATCAGCGCACAGGGGGCCGCTGAAGCTTTCTTT.

The rearrangement links TRBV4-3 to TRBJ2-7; maybe TRBD1 (5 bases). CDR1 is LGHNA and CDR2 is YSLEER in the germline V gene. Trimming pared 1 base from V and 0 bases from J, leaving 7 bases between. The CDR3 is made up of 14 amino acids. CDR3 in amino acids: CASSQGTLSYEQYF. In DNA form, the CDR3 reads TGCGCCAGCAGCCAAGGGACACTCTCCTACGAGCAGTACTTC.

This clone has only one observation. The chain has TRBV6-5 and TRBJ1-1; D ambiguous. CDR1 is MNHEY, CDR2 SVGAGI, per germline. The CDR3 covers 11 residues. Trimming left V 6 bases short and J 8 bases short, with 10 bases between. The CDR3 nucleotides are TGTGCCAGCAGACCTCAGGCGGAAGCTTTCTTT. Translation gives CASRPQAEAFF.

Comment on this clone: One junction end disagrees with the germline gene, perhaps due to a read error. The chain links TRBV7-9 to TRBJ2-3; 7 bases line up with TRBD1. The germline V gene has CDR1 SEHNR and CDR2 FQNEAQ (reference sequence). This CDR3 contains 13 residues. The CDR3 bases are TGTGCCAGCAGGTTAGAGGGGGCGAGTGGGCAGTATTTT. It yields the protein CASRLEGASGQYF. Full variable domain (rest looked up from reference TRBV7-9 and TRBJ2-3): DTGVSQNPRHKITKRGQNVTFRCDPISEHNRLYWYRQTLGQGPEFLTYFQNEAQLEKSRLLSDRFSAERPKGSFSTLEIQRTEQGDSAMYLCASRLEGASGQYFGPGTRLTVL.

The V and J genes are TRBV9 and TRBJ2-2; no clear D gene. This CDR3 has 15 amino acids. V dropped 1 base and J dropped 3 bases, with 10 bases sitting between them. Germline V gene sequence: CDR1 SGDLS, CDR2 YYNGEE. CDR3 sequence: CASSVMERDTGELFF. CDR3 coding DNA: TGTGCCAGCAGCGTAATGGAGCGCGACACCGGGGAGCTGTTTTTT.

DNA for the CDR3: TGTGCCAGCAGCGCAGGGGGTGGGGTGGGGACTGAAGCTTTCTTT. Residues: CASSAGGGVGTEAFF. The J gene is TRBJ1-1, the V gene TRBV11-3; 7 positions agree with TRBD1. The length of the CDR3 is 15 residues. Germline V gene lookup returns CDR1 SGHNT and CDR2 YENEEA. V was clipped by 5 bases and J by 5 bases; unmatched bases: 11.

The chain uses TRBV11-1 and TRBJ2-5, with TRBD2 as a possible D gene (6 bases). Germline V gene lookup returns CDR1 SGHAT and CDR2 FQDESV (reference sequence). The CDR3 runs 15 residues. V was cut by 0 bases and J by 5 bases, with 13 bases left in between. The CDR3 sequence: CASSLAVGGWETQYF. Here the CDR3 DNA reads TGTGCCAGCAGCTTAGCGGTGGGAGGATGGGAGACCCAGTACTTC.

V usage is TRBV5-4 and J usage is TRBJ2-1; 9 nucleotides agree with TRBD2. The germline V gene encodes CDR1 SGHNT and CDR2 YYREEE (reference sequence). V trimming: 0 bases; J trimming: 7 bases; junction bases outside the gene matches: 8. The CDR3 covers 16 residues. CDR3 in DNA: TGTGCCAGCAGCTTGGCCGGGGCGGGAGGGGTGAATGAGCAGTTCTTC. This codes for CASSLAGAGGVNEQFF. The full variable domain, rest sourced from reference TRBV5-4 and TRBJ2-1, is ETGVTQSPTHLIKTRGQQVTLRCSSQSGHNTVSWYQQALGQGPQFIFQYYREEENGRGNFPPRFSGLQFPNYSSELNVNALELDDSALYLCASSLAGAGGVNEQFFGPGTRLTVL.

The rearrangement links TRBV15 to TRBJ2-3, with TRBD2 matching over 13 bases. Per the germline V gene, CDR1 is LNHNV and CDR2 is YYDKDF (reference sequence). Trimming took 4 bases from V and 6 from J; bases not matched to a gene: 7. The CDR3 is 16 amino acids. DNA of the CDR3: TGTGCCACCAGCAAGGGACTAGCGGGAATCGGCGATACGCAGTATTTT. It yields the protein CATSKGLAGIGDTQYF.

The chain joins TRBV11-1 to TRBJ1-5; D gene unclear. Trimming stripped 6 bases from V and 0 bases from J, with 6 bases between. The CDR3 has 13 residues. Germline CDR1 reads SGHAT; CDR2 reads FQDESV (reference sequence). The CDR3 DNA reads TGTGCCAGCAGTCCCAATAGCAATCAGCCCCAGCATTTT. Translated: CASSPNSNQPQHF.

The genes are TRBV7-2 and TRBJ2-7, with 15 bases fitting TRBD2. CDR1 is SGHTA and CDR2 is FQGNSA in the germline V gene. The V gene end was trimmed by 5 bases and the J gene end by 2 bases; junction bases not matched to a gene: 4. The CDR3 extends over 16 amino acids. CDR3 in amino acids: CASSPRTSGRAYEQYF. The CDR3 bases are TGTGCCAGCAGCCCGAGGACTAGCGGGAGGGCCTACGAGCAGTACTTC.